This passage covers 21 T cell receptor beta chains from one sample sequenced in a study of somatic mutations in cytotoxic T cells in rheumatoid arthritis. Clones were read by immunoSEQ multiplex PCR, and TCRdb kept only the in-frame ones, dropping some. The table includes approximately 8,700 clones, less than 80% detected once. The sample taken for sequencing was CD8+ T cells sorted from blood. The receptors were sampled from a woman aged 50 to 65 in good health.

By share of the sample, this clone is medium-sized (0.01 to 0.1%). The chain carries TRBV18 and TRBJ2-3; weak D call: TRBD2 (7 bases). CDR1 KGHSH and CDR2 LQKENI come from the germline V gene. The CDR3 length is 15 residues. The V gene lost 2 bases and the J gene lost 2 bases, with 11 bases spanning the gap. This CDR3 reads CASSPDGGLTDTQYF. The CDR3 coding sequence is TGTGCCAGCTCACCAGACGGGGGGCTCACAGATACGCAGTATTTT.

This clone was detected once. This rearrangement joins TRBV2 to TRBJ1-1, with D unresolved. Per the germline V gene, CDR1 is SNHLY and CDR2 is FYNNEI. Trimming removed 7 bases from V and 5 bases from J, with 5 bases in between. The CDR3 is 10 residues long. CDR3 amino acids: CASTRTEAFF. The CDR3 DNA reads TGTGCCAGCACGAGGACTGAAGCTTTCTTT.

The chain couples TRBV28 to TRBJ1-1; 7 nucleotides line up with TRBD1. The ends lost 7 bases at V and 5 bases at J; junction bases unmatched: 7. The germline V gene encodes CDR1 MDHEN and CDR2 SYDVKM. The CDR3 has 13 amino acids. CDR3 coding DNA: TGTGCCAGCACGTGGACAGGTCGAACTGAAGCTTTCTTT. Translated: CASTWTGRTEAFF.

CDR3 loop: CASSLAQTGYEQYF. CDR3 DNA: TGTGCCAGCAGCTTAGCCCAGACGGGCTACGAGCAGTACTTC. This chain joins TRBV7-6 and TRBJ2-7; D is unclear. V was clipped by 0 bases and J by 3 bases, with 9 bases between them. The CDR3 contains 14 residues. Germline CDR1 reads SGHVS; CDR2 reads FNYEAQ.

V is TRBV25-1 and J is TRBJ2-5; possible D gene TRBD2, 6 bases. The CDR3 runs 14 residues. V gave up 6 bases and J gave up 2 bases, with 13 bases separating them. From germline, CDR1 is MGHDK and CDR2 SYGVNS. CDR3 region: CASSYPEGQETQYF. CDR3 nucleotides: TGTGCCAGCAGCTACCCGGAGGGACAAGAGACCCAGTACTTC. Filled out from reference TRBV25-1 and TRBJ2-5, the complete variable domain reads EADIYQTPRYLVIGTGKKITLECSQTMGHDKMYWYQQDPGMELHLIHYSYGVNSTEKGDLSSESTVSRIRTEHFPLTLESARPSHTSQYLCASSYPEGQETQYFGPGTRLLVL.

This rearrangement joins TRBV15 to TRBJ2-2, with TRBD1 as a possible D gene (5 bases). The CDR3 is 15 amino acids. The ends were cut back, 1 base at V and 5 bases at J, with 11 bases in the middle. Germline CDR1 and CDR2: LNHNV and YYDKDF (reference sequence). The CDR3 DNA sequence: TGTGCCACCAGCAGAGTAGGGGTTGGGACCGGGGAGCTGTTTTTT. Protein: CATSRVGVGTGELFF.

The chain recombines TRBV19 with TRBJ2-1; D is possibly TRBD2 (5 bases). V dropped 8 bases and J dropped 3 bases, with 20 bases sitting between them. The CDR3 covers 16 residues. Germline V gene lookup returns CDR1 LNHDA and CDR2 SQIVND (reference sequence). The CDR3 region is CASLPTDARDYNEQFF. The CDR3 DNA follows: TGTGCCAGTCTACCCACGGACGCTCGGGACTACAATGAGCAGTTCTTC.

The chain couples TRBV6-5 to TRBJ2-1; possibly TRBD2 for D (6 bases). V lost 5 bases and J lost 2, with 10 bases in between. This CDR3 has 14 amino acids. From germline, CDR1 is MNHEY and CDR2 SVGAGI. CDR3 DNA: TGTGCCAGCAGTACACGGACTACCTACAATGAGCAGTTCTTC. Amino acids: CASSTRTTYNEQFF.

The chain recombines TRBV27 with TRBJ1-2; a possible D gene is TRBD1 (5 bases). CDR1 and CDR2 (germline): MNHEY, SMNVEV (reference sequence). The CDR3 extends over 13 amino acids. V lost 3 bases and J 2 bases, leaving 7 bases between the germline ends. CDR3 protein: CASSFGGNYGYTF. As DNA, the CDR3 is TGTGCCAGCAGTTTCGGGGGGAACTATGGCTACACCTTC.

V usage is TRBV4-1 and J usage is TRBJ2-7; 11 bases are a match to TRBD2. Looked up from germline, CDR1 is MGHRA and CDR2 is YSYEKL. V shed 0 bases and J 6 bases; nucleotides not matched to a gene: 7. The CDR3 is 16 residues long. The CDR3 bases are TGCGCCAGCAGCCAAGATCATATGACTAGCGGGGTCGAGCAGTACTTC. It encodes CASSQDHMTSGVEQYF.

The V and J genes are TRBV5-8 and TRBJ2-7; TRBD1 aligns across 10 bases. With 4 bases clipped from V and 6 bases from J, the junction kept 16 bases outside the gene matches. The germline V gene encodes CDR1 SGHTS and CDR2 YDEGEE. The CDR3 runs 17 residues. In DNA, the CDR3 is TGTGCCAGCAGCCCTCGGGGACGGGGGACAGGGGATTCCGAGCAGTACTTC. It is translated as CASSPRGRGTGDSEQYF.

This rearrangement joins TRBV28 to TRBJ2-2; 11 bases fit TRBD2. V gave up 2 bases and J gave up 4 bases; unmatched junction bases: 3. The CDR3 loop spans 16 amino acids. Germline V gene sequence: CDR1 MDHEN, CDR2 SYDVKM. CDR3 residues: CASSLGTSGGTGELFF. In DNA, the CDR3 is TGTGCCAGCAGTTTAGGAACTAGCGGGGGCACCGGGGAGCTGTTTTTT.

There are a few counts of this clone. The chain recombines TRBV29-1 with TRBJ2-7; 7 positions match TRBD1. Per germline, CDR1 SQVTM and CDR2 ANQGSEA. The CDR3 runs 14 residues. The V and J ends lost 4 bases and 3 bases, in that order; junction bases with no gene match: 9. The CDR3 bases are TGCAGCGTTGGCGGACAGGAACTTAACTACGAGCAGTACTTC. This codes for CSVGGQELNYEQYF.

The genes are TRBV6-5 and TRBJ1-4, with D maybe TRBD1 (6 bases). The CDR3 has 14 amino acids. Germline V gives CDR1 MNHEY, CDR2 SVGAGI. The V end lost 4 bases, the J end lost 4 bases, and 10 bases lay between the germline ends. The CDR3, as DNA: TGTGCCAGCAGTTTGGGACAACATAATGAAAAACTGTTTTTT. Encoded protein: CASSLGQHNEKLFF.

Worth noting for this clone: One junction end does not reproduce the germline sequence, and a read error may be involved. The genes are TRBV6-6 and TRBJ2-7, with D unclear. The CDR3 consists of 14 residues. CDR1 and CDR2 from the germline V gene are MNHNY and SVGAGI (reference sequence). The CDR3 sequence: CASQTTGSSYEQYF. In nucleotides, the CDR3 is TGTGCCAGCCAGACCACTGGCAGTAGCTACGAGCAGTACTTT.

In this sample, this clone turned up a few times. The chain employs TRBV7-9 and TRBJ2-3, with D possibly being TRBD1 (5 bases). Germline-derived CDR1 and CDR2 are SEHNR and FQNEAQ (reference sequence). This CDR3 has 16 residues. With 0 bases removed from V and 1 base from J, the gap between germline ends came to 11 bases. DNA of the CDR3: TGTGCCAGCAGCTTAGCGCCCAGGGCCGGCACAGATACGCAGTATTTT. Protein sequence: CASSLAPRAGTDTQYF.

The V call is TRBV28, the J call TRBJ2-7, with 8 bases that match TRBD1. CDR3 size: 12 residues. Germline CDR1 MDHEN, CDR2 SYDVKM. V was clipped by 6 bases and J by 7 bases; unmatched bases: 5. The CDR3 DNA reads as TGTGCCAGCAGCTACGACAGGGGTGAGCAGTACTTC. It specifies CASSYDRGEQYF.

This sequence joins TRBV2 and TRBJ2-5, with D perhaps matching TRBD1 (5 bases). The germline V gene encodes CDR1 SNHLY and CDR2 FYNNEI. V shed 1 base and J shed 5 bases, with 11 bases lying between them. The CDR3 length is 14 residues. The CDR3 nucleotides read TGTGCCAGCAGTGAAGGGCAGGGTGTGGAGACCCAGTACTTC. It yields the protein CASSEGQGVETQYF.

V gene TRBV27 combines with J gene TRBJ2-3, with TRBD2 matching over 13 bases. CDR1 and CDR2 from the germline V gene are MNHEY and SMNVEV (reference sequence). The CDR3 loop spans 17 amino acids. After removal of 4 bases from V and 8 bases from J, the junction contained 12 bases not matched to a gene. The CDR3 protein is CASSSRTSGGTSGTQYF. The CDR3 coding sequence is TGTGCCAGCAGTTCCCGGACTAGCGGGGGCACTTCCGGTACGCAGTATTTT.

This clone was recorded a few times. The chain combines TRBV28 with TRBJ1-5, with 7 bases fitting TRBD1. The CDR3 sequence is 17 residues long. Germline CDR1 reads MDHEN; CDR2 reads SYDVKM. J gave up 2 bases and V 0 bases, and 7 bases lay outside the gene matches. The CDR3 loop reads CASSLWQGDWGNQPQHF. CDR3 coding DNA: TGTGCCAGCAGTTTATGGCAGGGGGATTGGGGCAATCAGCCCCAGCATTTT.

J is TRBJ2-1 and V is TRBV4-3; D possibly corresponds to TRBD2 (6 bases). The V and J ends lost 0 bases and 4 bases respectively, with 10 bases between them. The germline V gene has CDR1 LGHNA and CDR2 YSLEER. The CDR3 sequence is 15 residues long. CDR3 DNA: TGCGCCAGCAGCCAAGAGGACTACAAATACAATGAGCAGTTCTTC. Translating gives CASSQEDYKYNEQFF.